This TCR beta chain comes out of a study of shared clonotypes between healthy human individuals (dated by TCRdb to 2020 to 2022). Study-wide context: A few men and a couple of women, aged 18 to 49 years, made up the cohort. The study deeply sequenced blood TCR repertoires of five healthy adults to estimate repertoire size and the extent of clonotype sharing between individuals. Per donor, leukapheresis produced somewhere between about 0.9 and 10 billion PBMCs. For each donor, CD4 naive and CD4 memory were each run on three plates, CD8 naive on two plates, and CD8 memory on one plate. Different laboratories and diverse techniques were used to prepare libraries and sequence TCR repertoires, to increase sequencing depth and limit assay-specific biases.

This clone was recorded once. Its antigen remains undetermined. Base qualities are not provided; no much larger clone lies one nucleotide away. The donors were healthy, HIV-negative adults who had no recently reported acute infections or vaccinations. Every donor was a Caucasian adult residing in Nashville, Tennessee, USA. Magnetic negative selection was used to enrich CD4+ T cells, after which naive cells were positively selected on CD45RA and the negative fraction became the memory subset. After blood collection by leukapheresis, PBMCs were isolated using Ficoll-Histopaque density gradient centrifugation and then cryopreserved in the vapor phase of liquid nitrogen. Analytical flow cytometry was used to check the purity and quantity of every magnetically sorted T cell population. Genomic DNA was isolated from each sorted fraction and quantified by UV absorbance on a Nanodrop 2000c. Using the deep immunoSEQ assay, multiplex PCR amplified TCR CDR3 regions from genomic DNA. For each cell subset, the extracted genomic DNA was distributed evenly across all wells of several immunoSEQ 96-well plates, and each plate served as one replicate. Each replicate PCR for sorted subsets received roughly 200 ng genomic DNA, equal to roughly 30,000 T cell genomes. Purified libraries were measured with a Qubit 3.0 fluorometer, size-checked on a Bioanalyzer 2100, and measured again with the KAPA Library Quantification kit. A separate single-read 150-cycle Illumina NextSeq 550 flow cell was used to sequence each immunoSEQ 96-well plate. The paper's processing steps were these. The immunoSEQ output contained only junctional sequences without quality scores, so filtering could not match that applied to full-length reads. To assign V/J genes and CDR3, sequences were annotated using PyIR, a Python wrapper for IgBLAST v1.9, with IMGT germline references. Reads with weak V/J assignments (E-value above 1e-6), missing CDR3, stop codons, out-of-frame junctions, or ambiguous translated residues were removed. V3J clonotypes were defined as sequences sharing the same inferred V gene, J gene, and CDR3 amino acid sequence. Percentage overlap between repertoires was calculated by dividing the number of shared unique clonotypes by the size of the smaller repertoire. Repertoire richness was assessed with RTK rarefaction, the Chao1 estimator, and Recon v2.1 estimates of unobserved clonotypes. OLGA was used to compute generation probabilities for all TCRbeta clonotypes that the gDNA method yielded from a handful of donors. TCRdb took over this immuneACCESS table, retaining in-frame rearrangements with V and J assigned. Such tables are incomplete; in checked studies, under half of the missing clones stem from an unresolved V gene, and the remainder is unexplained. That table supplies the V and J calls and clone size; D and trimming were determined from the DNA. Here the sample has 2.5 million or so clones; around 90% occur a single time. The top ten clonotypes cover around 0.14% of the sample.

From a lookup of the germline V gene, CDR1 and CDR2 are MNHNS and SASEGT. For this chain, trimming is 4 bases at the V end and 0 bases at the J end, and the number of junction bases without a gene match is 9. Counted from cysteine to phenylalanine, this CDR3 has 18 amino acids. Here the CDR3 DNA is all that survives: 54 bases in frame from base 1. Beyond this particular receptor, the publication reports: The genetic and exposure-history diversity represented was limited by the small number of donors. Only blood was sampled, and tissue TCR repertoires likely differ from those in blood. Across a few donors, around 5% of naive CD4, over 3% of naive CD8, 2% to 2.5% of memory CD4, and around 0.4% of memory CD8 clonotypes were shared. Pairwise subsampling indicated that sequencing depth was expected to affect the degree of clonotype sharing among donors. Larger estimated clonotype richness was generally found for naive subsets than for memory subsets. Rarefaction of sorted-subset datasets indicated incomplete sequencing despite the large sequencing depth. Compared with non-shared clonotypes, the clonotypes found in all four sorted-subset donors had higher generation probabilities.

The rearranged segments are TRBV6-1 and TRBJ1-6; 7 middle bases align to TRBD1. The sequencing sample was made of naive CD4+ T cells sorted from blood. According to the study, the label for this sample's cell subset or site signals: CD45RA+ positively selected. The TCR originated in a man between 18 and 29 years old in good health. The CDR3 is CASSAFGDSLSYNSPLHF. The DNA is as follows: TGTGCCAGCAGTGCCTTCGGGGACAGTCTCTCCTATAATTCACCCCTCCACTTT.